This TCR beta chain was identified in a study of blood T cell repertoires in COVID-19. Looking at the study overall: PBMCs, B-cell-depleted T cells, or T cells provided the cDNA or gDNA that made up the material.

Trimming stripped 2 bases from V and 3 bases from J, with 15 bases between. The CDR3 totals 15 residues. CDR1 SGHDT and CDR2 YYEEEE come from the germline V gene. In the authors' methods: Nucleated cell counts were estimated from reference gene primer amplification. Some clones are missing from TCRdb's copy, which holds only in-frame ones; the method was immunoSEQ multiplex PCR. That table gives V, J and clone size, and the DNA gave D and trimming. The sample includes 350,000 to 450,000 clones, 85% of them seen just once. The gene calls are TRBV5-6 and TRBJ2-7, with D maybe TRBD2 (5 bases). The sequence derives from a woman aged 18 to 35 with acute or convalescent COVID-19. The material sequenced was peripheral blood. The CDR3 sequence: CASSLSGPESYEQYF. In nucleotides, the CDR3 is TGTGCCAGCAGCTTAAGCGGTCCTGAGAGCTACGAGCAGTACTTC.